The next 14 T cell receptor beta chains were all read from a single sample in a study of blood T cell repertoires in COVID-19. Assay: immunoSEQ multiplex PCR; the TCRdb copy retains only in-frame clones and omits some. The sample lists 110,000 or so clones, about 78% occurring once. Sequenced input: peripheral blood. These receptors originate from a human donor in a cohort sampled during active or convalescent COVID-19.

This clone was recorded only once. This chain connects TRBV15 to TRBJ1-5, with TRBD1 matching 12 bases. The CDR3 has 19 residues. With 5 bases clipped from V and 1 base from J, the junction kept 12 bases outside the gene matches. The germline CDR1 and CDR2 sequences are LNHNV and YYDKDF (reference sequence). CDR3 amino acids: CATSWGGRDRGRSNQPQHF. The CDR3 DNA is TGTGCCACCAGCTGGGGCGGTCGGGACAGGGGGCGAAGCAATCAGCCCCAGCATTTT.

The chain combines TRBV30 with TRBJ1-3; D remains unclear. The germline gives CDR1 GTSNPN, CDR2 SVGIG (reference sequence). The CDR3 has 15 residues. Trimming stripped 1 base from V and 0 bases from J, with 10 bases between. The CDR3 sequence is CAWSEMAASGNTIYF. The CDR3, as DNA: TGTGCCTGGAGTGAGATGGCCGCCTCTGGAAACACCATATATTTT. Full variable domain (outside the CDR3, taken from reference TRBV30 and TRBJ1-3): SQTIHQWPATLVQPVGSPLSLECTVEGTSNPNLYWYRQAAGRGLQLLFYSVGIGQISSEVPQNLSASRPQDRQFILSSKKLLLSDSGFYLCAWSEMAASGNTIYFGEGSWLTVV.

This clone appeared a single time. The chain combines TRBV27 with TRBJ1-5; no clear D. Per germline, CDR1 MNHEY and CDR2 SMNVEV (reference sequence). Trimming took 3 bases from V and 0 from J, leaving 3 bases between them. The CDR3 has 13 amino acids. The CDR3 nucleotides read TGTGCCAGCAGTTTCTATAGCAATCAGCCCCAGCATTTT. As protein: CASSFYSNQPQHF.

V usage is TRBV7-2 and J usage is TRBJ2-3; 9 bases map to TRBD1. Germline V gene lookup returns CDR1 SGHTA and CDR2 FQGNSA. The CDR3 contains 16 residues. With V trimmed by 5 bases and J by 0 bases, 6 bases remained unmatched. The CDR3 is CASSPFGTGSTDTQYF. The CDR3 region has the DNA TGTGCCAGCAGCCCCTTCGGGACAGGGAGCACAGATACGCAGTATTTT.

This clone has a handful of counts. V usage is TRBV5-5 and J usage is TRBJ1-6, with TRBD1 as a possible D gene (5 bases). The CDR3 is made up of 16 amino acids. Germline loops: CDR1 SGHKS, CDR2 YYEKEE (reference sequence). The V gene lost 2 bases and the J gene lost 1 base, with 10 bases spanning the gap. The CDR3 coding sequence is TGTGCCAGCAGCTTTTTGGAGGGGTCCTATAATTCACCCCTCCACTTT. Protein sequence: CASSFLEGSYNSPLHF.

The chain couples TRBV6-5 to TRBJ1-5; perhaps TRBD1 as D (5 bases). Germline values: CDR1 MNHEY, CDR2 SVGAGI. The germline V and J ends were trimmed by 6 bases and 4 bases, with 10 bases remaining between them. This CDR3 has 13 residues. The CDR3 DNA sequence: TGTGCCAGCAGACCACAGGAAAATCAGCCCCAGCATTTT. It is translated as CASRPQENQPQHF.

The rearrangement uses TRBV6-4 and TRBJ1-2, with D maybe TRBD1 (5 bases). The CDR3 has 13 amino acids. Trimming stripped 4 bases from V and 2 bases from J, with 8 bases between. Germline V gives CDR1 MRHNA, CDR2 SNTAGT. This CDR3 reads CASSVGPNYGYTF. In DNA, the CDR3 is TGTGCCAGCAGTGTGGGGCCAAACTATGGCTACACCTTC.

The J gene is TRBJ2-7, the V gene TRBV6-5; TRBD2 matches at 14 bases. The germline CDR1 and CDR2 sequences are MNHEY and SVGAGI. This CDR3 has 14 residues. In nucleotides, the CDR3 is TGTGCAGCCGGGACTAGCGGGAGTGTGGGCGAGCAGTACTTC. Encoded protein: CAAGTSGSVGEQYF.

The chain couples TRBV7-9 to TRBJ2-7; D might be TRBD1 (7 bases). This CDR3 contains 15 residues. Germline assignment: CDR1 SEHNR and CDR2 FQNEAQ (reference sequence). Trimming removed 1 base from V and 4 bases from J, with 14 bases in between. The CDR3 reads CASSLGRGRVYEQYF. The CDR3 DNA reads as TGTGCCAGCAGCTTAGGGAGGGGGCGAGTTTACGAGCAGTACTTC.

V gene TRBV29-1 combines with J gene TRBJ2-3; 8 nucleotides agree with TRBD2. Germline V gene data show CDR1 as SQVTM and CDR2 as ANQGSEA. This CDR3 is built from 13 residues. Losses at the gene ends were 7 bases for V and 4 bases for J; bases not matched to a gene: 7. CDR3 in amino acids: CSAGTSTPDTQYF. DNA of the CDR3: TGCAGCGCCGGGACTAGTACTCCAGATACGCAGTATTTT.

J is TRBJ1-1 and V is TRBV20-1, with D hard to call. Trimming shortened V by 4 bases and J by 3 bases, and 6 bases separated the two germline ends. The CDR3 runs to 11 residues. The V gene's germline CDR1 is DFQATT and CDR2 SNEGSKA (reference sequence). CDR3: CSAIEYTEAFF. CDR3 DNA sequence: TGCAGTGCTATCGAGTACACTGAAGCTTTCTTT.

The chain uses TRBV27 and TRBJ1-4, with a tentative D call TRBD1 (6 bases). Germline V gives CDR1 MNHEY, CDR2 SMNVEV (reference sequence). This CDR3 has 13 amino acids. With 8 bases removed from V and 10 bases from J, the gap between germline ends came to 17 bases. CDR3 DNA sequence: TGTGCCAGCTATTCGCGACAGGTGGGAAAACTGTTTTTT. This encodes CASYSRQVGKLFF.

The chain employs TRBV9 and TRBJ2-1; 11 bases line up with TRBD1. J was trimmed by 8 bases and V by 0 bases; bases with no gene match: 4. CDR3 length: 15 residues. Germline V gene sequence: CDR1 SGDLS, CDR2 YYNGEE. CDR3 in DNA: TGTGCCAGCAGCGTAGCCGGGACAGGGGGGTATGAGCAGTTCTTC. This gives the protein CASSVAGTGGYEQFF.

V is TRBV7-9 and J is TRBJ2-5; possible D gene TRBD1, 7 bases. Trimming shortened V by 1 base and J by 7 bases, and 16 bases separated the two germline ends. The CDR3 totals 15 residues. Germline lookup yields CDR1 SEHNR and CDR2 FQNEAQ (reference sequence). This CDR3 is CASSLGGQGGRTQYF. CDR3 nucleotides: TGTGCCAGCAGCTTAGGAGGTCAGGGGGGTCGGACCCAGTACTTC.